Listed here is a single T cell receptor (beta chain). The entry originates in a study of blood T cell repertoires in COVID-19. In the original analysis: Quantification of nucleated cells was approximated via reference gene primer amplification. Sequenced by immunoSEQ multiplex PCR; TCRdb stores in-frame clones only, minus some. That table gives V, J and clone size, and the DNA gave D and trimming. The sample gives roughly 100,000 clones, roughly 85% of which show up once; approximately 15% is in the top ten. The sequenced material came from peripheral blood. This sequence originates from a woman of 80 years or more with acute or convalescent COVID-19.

The CDR3 is CSVEGDIPYGYTF. CDR3 bases: TGCAGCGTTGAGGGGGACATCCCGTATGGCTACACCTTC. This chain links TRBV29-1 with TRBJ1-2; possible D gene TRBD1, 6 bases. This CDR3 is built from 13 residues. From germline, CDR1 is SQVTM and CDR2 ANQGSEA. The V gene lost 3 bases and the J gene lost 5 bases, with 13 bases spanning the gap.